What follows are 2 T cell receptor beta chains derived from one specimen sequenced in a study of T cell repertoires in cytomegalovirus infection. TCRdb called the reads again in MiXCR, with one record for every CDR3 protein. The sample shows 150,000 to 200,000 distinct CDR3 sequences, 17% of them seen only once. The sample taken for sequencing was CD8+ T cells from PBMCs. The receptor source for this set is a human donor in good health (CMV status not recorded). Some clones in this sample may be carry-over from other donors' samples.

The rearrangement uses TRBV29-1 and TRBJ1-2; D not resolved. Germline V CDR1 and CDR2: SQVTM, ANQGSEA. Trimming shortened V by 3 bases and J by 1 base, and 12 bases separated the two germline ends. The CDR3 is 14 residues long. As DNA, the CDR3 is TGCAGCGTTGACATTGAGGCGGATAACTATGGCTACACCTTC. This codes for CSVDIEADNYGYTF.

This clonotype has more than one count but fewer than ten. This sequence joins TRBV13 and TRBJ1-2; tentatively, D is TRBD1 (5 bases). CDR3 length equals 13 residues. V dropped 0 bases and J dropped 7 bases, with 9 bases sitting between them. Germline V lookup: CDR1 PRHDT, CDR2 FYEKMQ (reference sequence). CDR3 region: CASSLGQGSGYTF. The DNA of the CDR3 is TGTGCCAGCAGCTTAGGCCAGGGATCTGGCTACACCTTC.